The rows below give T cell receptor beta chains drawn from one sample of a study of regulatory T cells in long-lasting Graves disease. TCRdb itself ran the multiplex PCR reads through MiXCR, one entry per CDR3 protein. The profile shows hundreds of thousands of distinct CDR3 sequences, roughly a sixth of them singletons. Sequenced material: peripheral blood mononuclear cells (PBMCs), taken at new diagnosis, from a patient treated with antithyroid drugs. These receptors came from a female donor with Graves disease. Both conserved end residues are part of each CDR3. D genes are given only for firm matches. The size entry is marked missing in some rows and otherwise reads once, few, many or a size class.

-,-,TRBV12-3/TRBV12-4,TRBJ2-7,CASTTSGNPYEQYF,TGTGCCAGCACCACCTCGGGTAATCCCTACGAGCAGTACTTC
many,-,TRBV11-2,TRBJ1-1,CASSYHDSRKAFF,TGTGCCAGCAGTTACCACGACAGTAGGAAAGCTTTCTTT
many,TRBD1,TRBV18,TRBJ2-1,CASSPPTGGNEQFF,TGTGCCAGCTCACCGCCGACAGGGGGCAATGAGCAGTTCTTC
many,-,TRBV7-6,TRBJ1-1,CASSLARWPTPFTEAFF,TGTGCCAGCAGCTTAGCGCGATGGCCCACCCCGTTCACTGAAGCTTTCTTT
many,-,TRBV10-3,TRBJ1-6,CAISNGTENSPLHF,TGTGCCATCAGCAACGGGACCGAGAATTCACCCCTCCACTTT
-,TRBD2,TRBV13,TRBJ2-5,CASSLDMETSGRTQYF,TGTGCCAGCAGCTTAGATATGGAGACTAGCGGTCGGACCCAGTACTTC
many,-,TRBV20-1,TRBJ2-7,CSARGGSGHEQYF,TGCAGTGCTAGAGGGGGAAGTGGGCACGAGCAGTACTTC
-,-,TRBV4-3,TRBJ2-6,CASSQTTGANVLTF,TGCGCCAGCAGCCAAACCACTGGGGCCAACGTCCTGACTTTC
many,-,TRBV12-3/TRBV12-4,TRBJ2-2,CASSLGPANTGELFF,TGTGCCAGCAGCCTGGGACCCGCGAACACCGGGGAGCTGTTTTTT
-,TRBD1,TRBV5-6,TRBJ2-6,CASSPVERWDRASGANVLTF,TGTGCCAGCAGCCCTGTTGAGAGGTGGGACAGGGCCTCTGGGGCCAACGTCCTGACTTTC
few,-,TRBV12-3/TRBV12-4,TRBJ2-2,CASSPPRTNTGELFF,TGTGCCAGCAGTCCTCCCCGGACTAACACCGGGGAGCTGTTTTTT
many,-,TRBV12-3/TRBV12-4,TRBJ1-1,CASSRVNTEAFF,TGTGCCAGCAGCCGCGTGAACACTGAAGCTTTCTTT
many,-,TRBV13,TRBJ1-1,CASSLRGGGNTEAFF,TGTGCCAGCAGCTTAAGAGGGGGAGGGAACACTGAAGCTTTCTTT
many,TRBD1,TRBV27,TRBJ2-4,CASSIGDRANIQYF,TGTGCCAGCAGTATAGGGGACAGGGCGAACATTCAGTACTTC
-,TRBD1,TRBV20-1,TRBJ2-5,CSALSPARGLETQYF,TGCAGTGCTCTATCCCCGGCTAGGGGGCTAGAGACCCAGTACTTC
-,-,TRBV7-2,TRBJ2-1,CASSLLGGQSRNEQFF,TGTGCCAGCAGCTTACTGGGTGGACAGAGTCGCAATGAGCAGTTCTTC
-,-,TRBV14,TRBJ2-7,CASSQGRGAGGYEQYF,TGTGCCAGCAGCCAAGGGAGGGGCGCAGGAGGCTACGAGCAGTACTTC
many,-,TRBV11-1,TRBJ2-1,CASSPTYTPGEQFF,TGTGCCAGCAGCCCAACCTACACCCCAGGTGAGCAGTTCTTC
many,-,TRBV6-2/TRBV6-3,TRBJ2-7,CASRPLREHRSYEQYF,TGTGCCAGCAGACCCCTCCGGGAACACCGCTCCTACGAGCAGTACTTC
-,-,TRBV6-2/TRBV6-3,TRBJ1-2,CASSYHTTGYGYTF,TGTGCCAGCAGTTACCATACTACAGGCTATGGCTACACCTTC
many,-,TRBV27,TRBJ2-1,CASSFLSYNEQFF,TGTGCCAGCAGTTTTCTCTCCTACAATGAGCAGTTCTTC
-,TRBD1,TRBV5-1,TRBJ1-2,CARIPGTAINYGYTF,TGCGCCAGAATTCCCGGGACAGCGATTAACTATGGCTACACCTTC
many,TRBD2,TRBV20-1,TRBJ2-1,CSANGASGCNEQFF,TGCAGTGCTAATGGGGCTAGCGGATGCAATGAGCAGTTCTTC
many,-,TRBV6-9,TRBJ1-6,CASSYSGYSPLHF,TGTGCCAGCAGTTACTCCGGGTATTCACCCCTCCACTTT
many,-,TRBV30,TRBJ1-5,CAYWDNRGAQPQHF,TGTGCCTATTGGGACAACCGAGGAGCTCAGCCCCAGCATTTT
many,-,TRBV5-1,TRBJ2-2,CASSLGLASGDTGELFF,TGCGCCAGCAGCTTGGGGCTAGCGTCTGGGGACACCGGGGAGCTGTTTTTT
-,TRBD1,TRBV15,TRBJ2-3,CATSPGGQDTDTQYF,TGTGCCACCAGCCCAGGGGGCCAGGACACAGATACGCAGTATTTT
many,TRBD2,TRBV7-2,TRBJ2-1,CASSPYSGRAYNEQFF,TGTGCCAGCAGCCCCTATAGCGGGAGGGCCTACAATGAGCAGTTCTTC
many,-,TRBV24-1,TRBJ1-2,CATSEGHNYGYTF,TGTGCCACCAGCGAGGGACACAACTATGGCTACACCTTC
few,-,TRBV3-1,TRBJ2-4,CASSQEGRGWKNIQYF,TGTGCCAGCAGCCAAGAGGGAAGAGGGTGGAAAAACATTCAGTACTTC
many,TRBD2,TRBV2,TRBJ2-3,CASRTTSGGASDTQYF,TGTGCCAGCAGGACCACTAGCGGGGGGGCCTCAGATACGCAGTATTTT
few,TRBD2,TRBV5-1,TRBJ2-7,CASSLGLAGSYYEQYF,TGCGCCAGCAGCTTGGGACTAGCGGGATCCTACTACGAGCAGTACTTC
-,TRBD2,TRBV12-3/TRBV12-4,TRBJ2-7,CASSSNSGREQYF,TGTGCCAGCAGTTCTAATAGCGGGAGAGAGCAGTACTTC
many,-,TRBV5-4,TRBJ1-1,CASSPGDQTEAFF,TGTGCCAGCAGCCCCGGGGATCAAACTGAAGCTTTCTTT
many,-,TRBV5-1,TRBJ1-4,CASSASDGNEKLFF,TGCGCCAGCAGCGCCTCGGACGGTAACGAAAAACTGTTTTTT
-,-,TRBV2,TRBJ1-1,CAGKNGMLGGGTEEFF,TGTGCCGGCAAGAACGGTATGTTGGGGGGCGGCACTGAAGAATTCTTT
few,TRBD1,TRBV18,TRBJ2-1,CASSPWGDRYYNEQFF,TGTGCCAGCTCACCATGGGGGGACAGGTACTACAATGAGCAGTTCTTC
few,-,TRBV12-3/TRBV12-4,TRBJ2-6,CASSSGRSSGANVLTF,TGTGCCAGCAGTTCCGGCAGGAGCTCTGGGGCCAACGTCCTGACTTTC
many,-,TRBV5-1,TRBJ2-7,CASSHGQYYEQYF,TGCGCCAGCAGCCACGGACAGTACTACGAGCAGTACTTC
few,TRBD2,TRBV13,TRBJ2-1,CACLSGGYNEQFF,TGTGCCTGCCTCAGCGGGGGGTACAATGAGCAGTTCTTC
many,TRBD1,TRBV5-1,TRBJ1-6,CASSSTGGYNSPLHF,TGCGCCAGCAGCTCGACAGGGGGGTATAATTCACCCCTCCACTTT
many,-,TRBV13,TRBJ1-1,CANSIWTVDTEAFF,TGTGCCAACAGCATATGGACTGTTGACACTGAAGCTTTCTTT